The 22 T cell receptor beta chains presented below share a single source sample, sequenced in a study of quantifying T cell responses using KT2 cells. At the level of the study: TCR alpha and beta constant-region primers primed reverse transcription of RNA.

The cDNA 3' end received a ligated oligonucleotide with a UMI. The first PCR ran three to four cycles with an equimolar RC1.1 and RC1.2 beta primer mix. TCRdb re-analysed the UMI-ligation and nested PCR reads in MiXCR, keeping a single row per CDR3 protein. The sample carries about 32,000 distinct CDR3 sequences, roughly 7.2% recorded once. Source material: PBMCs spiked with cells of the T cell clone KT2. The receptors were gathered from a human donor.

This clonotype was found many times. V usage is TRBV18 and J usage is TRBJ1-4; D gene ambiguous. Germline V lookup: CDR1 KGHSH, CDR2 LQKENI. The CDR3 sequence is 15 residues long. The germline V and J ends were trimmed by 4 bases and 0 bases, with 9 bases remaining between them. The CDR3 nucleotides are TGTGCCAGCTCACGAAATAAAGCAACTAATGAAAAACTGTTTTTT. It codes for CASSRNKATNEKLFF.

In its sample, this clonotype was seen many times. V usage is TRBV6-2 or TRBV6-3 and J usage is TRBJ1-1, with D possibly matching TRBD1 (5 bases). V was clipped by 2 bases and J by 4 bases, with 5 bases between them. Germline values: CDR1 MNHEY, CDR2 SVGEGT. This CDR3 spans 12 amino acids. CDR3 sequence reads: CASSYGGTEAFF. CDR3 coding DNA: TGTGCCAGCAGTTACGGGGGCACTGAAGCTTTCTTT.

This clonotype was counted many times. The chain combines TRBV4-2 with TRBJ2-7; TRBD1 is a possible D gene (6 bases). V was shortened by 5 bases and J by 2 bases, with 10 bases between the two germline ends. The CDR3 is made up of 13 amino acids. Germline V gene sequence: CDR1 LGHNA, CDR2 YNFKEQ. The DNA of the CDR3 is TGTGCCAGCAGCACAGGGTCCACCTACGAGCAGTACTTC. It codes for CASSTGSTYEQYF.

Many counts were recorded for this clonotype. V gene TRBV4-3 combines with J gene TRBJ1-1; D is undetermined. The CDR3 extends over 14 amino acids. CDR1 LGHNA and CDR2 YSLEER come from the germline V gene. The ends were cut back, 4 bases at V and 9 bases at J, with 18 bases in the middle. The CDR3 sequence is CASSRSEGSEKAFF. CDR3 nucleotides: TGCGCCAGCAGCCGCTCGGAGGGCAGCGAAAAAGCTTTCTTT.

This clonotype was seen ten or more times. The V and J genes are TRBV6-1 and TRBJ2-7; tentatively, D is TRBD2 (6 bases). The germline V and J ends were trimmed by 2 bases and 2 bases, with 13 bases remaining between them. The CDR3 extends over 15 amino acids. Per the germline V gene, CDR1 is MNHNS and CDR2 is SASEGT. In DNA, the CDR3 is TGTGCCAGCAGTGAATCGGTTAGCGGCCCCTACGAGCAGTACTTC. As protein: CASSESVSGPYEQYF.

With regard to this clonotype: It may be a read error: a sequence one base away is much more abundant. V usage is TRBV10-3 and J usage is TRBJ2-3, with D possibly matching TRBD2 (7 bases). Germline CDR1 and CDR2: ENHRY and SYGVKD. CDR3 size: 15 residues. The CDR3 spells CAISGGRGYTGTQYF. Here the CDR3 DNA reads TGTGCCATCAGCGGGGGGCGGGGGTACACAGGTACGCAGTATTTT.

This clonotype was recorded many times. The chain links TRBV6-4 to TRBJ1-1; 8 nucleotides agree with TRBD1. The V gene's germline CDR1 is MRHNA and CDR2 SNTAGT. There are 14 residues in the CDR3. Trimming cost V 5 bases and J 3 bases; bases outside gene matches: 5. CDR3 sequence: CASSLTGEDTEAFF. CDR3 in DNA: TGTGCCAGCAGTTTGACAGGGGAAGACACTGAAGCTTTCTTT.

This clonotype was recorded at least ten times. V usage is TRBV3-1 and J usage is TRBJ2-2, with no clear D. The germline V gene has CDR1 LGHDT and CDR2 YNNKEL (reference sequence). Trimming pared 1 base from V and 1 base from J, leaving 7 bases between. The CDR3 totals 15 residues. The CDR3 sequence is CASSQAKGNTGELFF. In DNA form, the CDR3 reads TGTGCCAGCAGCCAAGCCAAAGGGAACACCGGGGAGCTGTTTTTT.

This clonotype appeared many times. The chain carries TRBV5-5 and TRBJ2-5; D possibly uses TRBD1 or TRBD2 (6 bases each). V shed 0 bases and J shed 4 bases, with 16 bases lying between them. The CDR3 loop spans 16 amino acids. Germline lookup yields CDR1 SGHKS and CDR2 YYEKEE (reference sequence). CDR3 in amino acids: CASSLGGQGGGETQYF. DNA for the CDR3: TGTGCCAGCAGCTTGGGGGGACAAGGAGGGGGAGAGACCCAGTACTTC.

This clonotype was counted ten times or more. The chain combines TRBV20-1 with TRBJ2-2; D is possibly TRBD2 (6 bases). CDR1 is DFQATT and CDR2 is SNEGSKA in the germline V gene (reference sequence). V was trimmed by 0 bases and J by 3 bases, leaving 8 bases between them. This CDR3 comprises 14 residues. For the CDR3, the DNA is TGCAGTGCTAGAGAGGCGGGACACACCGGGGAGCTGTTTTTT. This encodes CSAREAGHTGELFF.

This clonotype was seen only a few times. This sequence joins TRBV27 and TRBJ2-2; TRBD1 agrees at 7 bases. Trimming removed 2 bases from V and 7 bases from J; junction bases left unmatched: 7. CDR1 is MNHEY, CDR2 SMNVEV, per germline (reference sequence). The CDR3 extends over 15 amino acids. Here the CDR3 DNA reads TGTGCCAGCAGTTTAAACAGGGGAGACGGCGGGGAGCTGTTTTTT. Translated, it gives CASSLNRGDGGELFF.

This clonotype appeared many times. This chain uses TRBV10-3 with TRBJ1-5, with D maybe TRBD1 (6 bases). The V end lost 8 bases, the J end lost 2 bases, and 10 bases lay between the germline ends. The CDR3 contains 13 residues. Looked up from germline, CDR1 is ENHRY and CDR2 is SYGVKD. Written as DNA, the CDR3 is TGTGCCATCTCCGGGGGCGGCAATCAGCCCCAGCATTTT. It codes for CAISGGGNQPQHF.

About this clonotype itself: An end of the junction differs from the germline gene, which may be a read error. This chain links TRBV20-1 with TRBJ2-3, with a possible D match to TRBD1 (6 bases). Germline values: CDR1 DFQATT, CDR2 SNEGSKA (reference sequence). This CDR3 region has 15 residues. The DNA of the CDR3 is TGCAGTGCAAGAGACTTGGCAGGGGCGGCAGATACGCAGTATTTT. This sequence encodes CSARDLAGAADTQYF.

There are a few counts of this clonotype. The chain carries TRBV9 and TRBJ1-6; D remains ambiguous. The CDR3 consists of 14 residues. Germline V gene data show CDR1 as SGDLS and CDR2 as YYNGEE. Trimming left V 0 bases short and J 9 bases short, with 10 bases between. The CDR3 nucleotides read TGTGCCAGCAGCGTAGTTGAGGGAGCTTCACCCCTCCACTTT. As protein: CASSVVEGASPLHF.

This clonotype was observed a handful of times. The rearrangement links TRBV6-5 to TRBJ2-1; 14 positions match TRBD2. The ends lost 2 bases at V and 8 bases at J; junction bases unmatched: 11. Per the germline V gene, CDR1 is MNHEY and CDR2 is SVGAGI. This CDR3 region has 18 residues. CDR3 sequence reads: CASSYRGTSGRFRDEQFF. In nucleotides, the CDR3 is TGTGCCAGCAGTTACCGCGGGACTAGCGGGAGATTTAGGGATGAGCAGTTCTTC.

V usage is TRBV7-3 and J usage is TRBJ2-7, with D tentatively TRBD2 (6 bases). The V end was cut by 1 base, the J end by 5 bases, with 15 bases between. The CDR3 totals 15 residues. Germline-derived CDR1 and CDR2 are SGHTA and FQGTGA. The CDR3 region has the DNA TGTGCCAGCAGCTTAAGAGGCGGGACCCTCAACGAGCAGTACTTC. Its protein product is CASSLRGGTLNEQYF.

This clonotype has ten or more counts. The chain couples TRBV21-1 to TRBJ2-7; the table's D call TRBD2 went unverified against the DNA. TRBV21-1 is noted as a pseudogene. The CDR3 has 17 amino acids. The CDR3 DNA follows: TGTGCCAGCAGCACGGAGACTAGCGGGAGGCCGTGCTACGAGCAGTACTTC. Translating it yields CASSTETSGRPCYEQYF.

This clonotype was counted many times. V usage is TRBV11-2 and J usage is TRBJ1-1; 9 bases map to TRBD1. J lost 1 base, V lost 5 bases, and 5 bases had no gene match. In germline, CDR1 is SGHAT, CDR2 FQNNGV. This CDR3 is 15 amino acids long. Here the CDR3 reads CASSRQGVRNTEAFF. CDR3 nucleotides: TGTGCCAGCAGCAGACAGGGGGTGAGGAACACTGAAGCTTTCTTT.

With respect to this clonotype: Being one base from a much bigger clone, this may be a read error. V and J are TRBV12-5 and TRBJ1-2; 8 bases align to TRBD1. V lost 1 base to trimming and J lost 3 bases; unmatched junction nucleotides: 1. The germline CDR1 and CDR2 sequences are LGHNT and FRNRAP. The CDR3 contains 14 residues. The CDR3 sequence: CASGLDRGYYGYTF. Written as DNA, the CDR3 is TGTGCTAGTGGTTTGGACAGGGGGTACTATGGCTACACCTTC.

In this sample, this clonotype turned up many times. The chain links TRBV9 to TRBJ2-1; a possible D gene is TRBD1 (5 bases). Trimming pared 0 bases from V and 6 bases from J, leaving 13 bases between. This CDR3 is 15 amino acids long. From germline, CDR1 is SGDLS and CDR2 YYNGEE. The CDR3 here is CASSVVPEGANEQFF. The CDR3 region has the DNA TGTGCCAGCAGCGTAGTCCCAGAAGGGGCCAATGAGCAGTTCTTC.

As DNA, the CDR3 is TGCAGCGCCCTAATCCAGGGGAAGCCCTACGAGCAGTACTTC. Encoded protein: CSALIQGKPYEQYF. The V and J genes are TRBV29-1 and TRBJ2-7, with TRBD1 as a possible D gene (6 bases). The germline CDR1 and CDR2 sequences are SQVTM and ANQGSEA. V lost 7 bases to trimming and J lost 2 bases, with 18 bases between them. This CDR3 has 14 amino acids.

This clonotype has a handful of counts. The chain joins TRBV4-2 to TRBJ2-1; 10 nucleotides line up with TRBD2. The CDR3 spans 18 residues. Looked up from germline, CDR1 is LGHNA and CDR2 is YNFKEQ. Trimming took 8 bases from V and 6 from J; bases not matched to a gene: 19. CDR3 nucleotides: TGTGCCAGCTGCCTTCGCGGGGGATGGACTAGCGGAACCAATGAGCAGTTCTTC. This translates into CASCLRGGWTSGTNEQFF.